This T cell receptor beta chain is drawn from a study of T cells expressing NK-cell markers. This CDR3 has 15 amino acids. Germline V CDR1 and CDR2: SGHRS, YFSETQ. TCRdb reprocessed the 5' RACE reads; each CDR3 protein has one entry and no DNA is given. The sample table includes about 410,000 distinct CDR3 sequences. The material sequenced was blood T cells: a sorted CD56 or NKG2C T cell subset, CD4+ or CD8+ T cells, or bulk PBMC T cells (not recorded which). This chain connects TRBV5-1 to TRBJ2-5. The sequence derives from a woman in her fifties or sixties in good health. The CDR3 here is CASSLGRVATETQYF.